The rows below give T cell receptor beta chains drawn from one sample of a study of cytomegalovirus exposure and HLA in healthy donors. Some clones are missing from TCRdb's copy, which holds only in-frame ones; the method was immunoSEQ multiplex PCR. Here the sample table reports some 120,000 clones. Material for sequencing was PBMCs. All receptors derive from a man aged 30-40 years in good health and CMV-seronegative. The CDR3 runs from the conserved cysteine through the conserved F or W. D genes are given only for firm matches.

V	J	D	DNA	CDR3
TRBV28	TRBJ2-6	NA	TGTGCCAGCAGCCCGGGACTGAACTCTGGGGCCAACGTCCTGACTTTC	CASSPGLNSGANVLTF
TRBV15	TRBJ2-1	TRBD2	TGTGCCACCAGCAGAGATAGGCTAGCGGGGGGGAATGAGCAGTTCTTC	CATSRDRLAGGNEQFF
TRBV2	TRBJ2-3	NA	TGTGCCAGCAGTGTCGCGGATACGCAGTATTTT	CASSVADTQYF
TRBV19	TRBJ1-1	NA	TGTGCCAGTAGTCCGCCCCGCGGGGGAAACACTGAAGCTTTCTTT	CASSPPRGGNTEAFF
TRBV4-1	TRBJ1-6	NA	TGCGCCAGCAGCCAAGGAGTATGGCCCCTCCACTTT	CASSQGVWPLHF
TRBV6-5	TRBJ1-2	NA	TGTGCCAGCGGAAAAGGAGATGGCTACACCTTC	CASGKGDGYTF
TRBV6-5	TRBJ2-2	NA	TGTGCCAGCAGAGACTGGGACAAGAACACCGGGGAGCTGTTTTTT	CASRDWDKNTGELFF
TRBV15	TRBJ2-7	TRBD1	TGTGCCACCACTACAGGGGACTCCTACGAGCAGTACTTC	CATTTGDSYEQYF
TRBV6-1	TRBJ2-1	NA	TGTGCCAGCAGTGAATCGATACGGTCTACCTACAATGAGCAGTTCTTC	CASSESIRSTYNEQFF
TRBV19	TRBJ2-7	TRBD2	TGTGCCAGTAGTCCCCTAGCGGGAGCCCCAACCTACGAGCAGTACTTC	CASSPLAGAPTYEQYF
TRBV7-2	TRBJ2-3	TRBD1	TGTGCCAGCAGCCCGGGTCCCGGGACAGGGAACACAGATACGCAGTATTTT	CASSPGPGTGNTDTQYF
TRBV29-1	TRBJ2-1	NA	TGCAGCGTCGACTACGCGGATGAGCAGTTCTTC	CSVDYADEQFF
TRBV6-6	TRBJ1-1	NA	TGTGCCAGCAGCTTTAGAGACACTGAAGCTTTCTTT	CASSFRDTEAFF
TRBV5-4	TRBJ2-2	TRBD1	TGTGCCAGCAGCCTCGACAGGGGGAACACCGGGGAGCTGTTTTTT	CASSLDRGNTGELFF
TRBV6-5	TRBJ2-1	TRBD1	TGTGCCAGCAGTTCTGGCCGACAGGGGGGCTACAATGAGCAGTTCTTC	CASSSGRQGGYNEQFF